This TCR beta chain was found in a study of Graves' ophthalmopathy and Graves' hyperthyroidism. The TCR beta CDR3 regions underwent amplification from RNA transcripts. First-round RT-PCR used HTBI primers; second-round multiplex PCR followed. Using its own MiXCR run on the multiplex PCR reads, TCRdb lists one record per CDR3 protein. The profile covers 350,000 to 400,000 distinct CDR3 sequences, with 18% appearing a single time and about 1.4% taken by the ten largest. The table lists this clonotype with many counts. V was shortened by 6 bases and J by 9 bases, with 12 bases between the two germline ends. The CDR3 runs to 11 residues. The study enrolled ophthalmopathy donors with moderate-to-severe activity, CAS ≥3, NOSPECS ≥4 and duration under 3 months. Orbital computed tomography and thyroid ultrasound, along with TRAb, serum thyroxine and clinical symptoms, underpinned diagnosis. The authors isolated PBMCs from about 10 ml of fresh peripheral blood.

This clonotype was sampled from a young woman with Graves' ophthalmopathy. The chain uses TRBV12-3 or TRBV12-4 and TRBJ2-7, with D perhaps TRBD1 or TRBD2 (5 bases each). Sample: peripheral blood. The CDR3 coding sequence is TGTGCCAGCAGCAGGGACCCTCTGCAGTACTTC. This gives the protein CASSRDPLQYF.